These T cell receptor beta chains were read from a single sample in a study of OX40 agonist ivuxolimab in advanced cancers. Repertoires were generated with immunoSEQ multiplex PCR, while TCRdb's copy carries only in-frame clones and drops some. The table shows 70,000 to 95,000 clones, with more than 90% occurring only once. The input for sequencing was CD4+ or CD8+ T cells sorted from blood, taken in a trial of the OX40 agonist ivuxolimab. These TCRs come from an adult with an advanced solid tumor such as melanoma, head and neck, liver or kidney cancer. Each CDR3 is given with its conserved first and last residue.

cdr3_length v_call cdr3_aa
13 TRBV5-6 CASSLRLVEKLFF
17 TRBV7-3 CASSFSRVPGDGNEQFF
16 TRBV15 CATSDQEGLAEDEQYF
13 TRBV5-1 CASRQGSQETQYF
13 TRBV5-1 CASSLAAGREQYF
14 TRBV6-5 CASSYRDRAAPLHF
16 TRBV11-3 CASSTREGLLSYEQYF
14 TRBV5-1 CASSLVPGQETQYF
15 TRBV12-5 CASGLRDRGLNEQFF
16 TRBV6-5 CASSSRGGGAKNIQYF
14 TRBV27 CASSRDMLNSPLHF
13 TRBV28 CASSLTGDYEQYF
13 TRBV7-2 CASSFDRSYEQYF
16 TRBV19 CASSILAGVGTGELFF
15 TRBV6-5 CASSAPGQGAREQYF
11 TRBV6-5 CASSSDTEAFF
13 TRBV6-5 CASRGTGSHGYTF
14 TRBV18 CASSPAGGQETQYF
17 TRBV7-2 CASSSRQGARPQETQYF
16 TRBV13 CASSPRGTGSGNTIYF
16 TRBV18 CASSPDPGQGYNEQFF
15 TRBV10-1 CASSESDRKGSPLHF
13 TRBV30 CAWSVGSGRVLHF
12 TRBV4-3 CASSQGDRSQYF
14 TRBV6-1 CASNLDRGDQPQHF
14 TRBV11-2 CASRISRDRYEQFF
12 TRBV28 CASSSGLAPLHF
14 TRBV7-2 CASSLYETTYEQYF
14 TRBV6-6 CASRVGTANYGYTF
14 TRBV6-1 CASTRGQGGNTIYF
12 TRBV15 CATSRPDQPQHF
17 TRBV9 CASSVGESSGSINEQFF
16 TRBV28 CASSLPQPAGGNTIYF
14 TRBV18 CASSPGQGNYGYTF
13 TRBV28 CASSGSGIETQYF
16 TRBV7-9 CASSQTTSGRGDTQYF
16 TRBV5-6 CASSAVRASGANEQFF
16 TRBV18 CASSPRLPGETTEAFF
13 TRBV29-1 CSVQSHNGQPQHF
13 TRBV7-2 CASSLAQSYEQYF
12 TRBV28 CASSLSHTKAFF
15 TRBV27 CASSLVPLPGYEQYF
13 TRBV18 CASATQGAGEQFF
13 TRBV28 CASSLRVPNEQFF
12 TRBV28 CASRDSNQPQHF
16 TRBV6-6 CASSLYSGWSYNEQFF
17 TRBV28 CASSFRNRAMSQETQYF
16 TRBV27 CASSLSPASSYNEQFF
12 TRBV29-1 CSVDYPYNEQFF
14 TRBV6-1 CAIRKREGPDTQYF